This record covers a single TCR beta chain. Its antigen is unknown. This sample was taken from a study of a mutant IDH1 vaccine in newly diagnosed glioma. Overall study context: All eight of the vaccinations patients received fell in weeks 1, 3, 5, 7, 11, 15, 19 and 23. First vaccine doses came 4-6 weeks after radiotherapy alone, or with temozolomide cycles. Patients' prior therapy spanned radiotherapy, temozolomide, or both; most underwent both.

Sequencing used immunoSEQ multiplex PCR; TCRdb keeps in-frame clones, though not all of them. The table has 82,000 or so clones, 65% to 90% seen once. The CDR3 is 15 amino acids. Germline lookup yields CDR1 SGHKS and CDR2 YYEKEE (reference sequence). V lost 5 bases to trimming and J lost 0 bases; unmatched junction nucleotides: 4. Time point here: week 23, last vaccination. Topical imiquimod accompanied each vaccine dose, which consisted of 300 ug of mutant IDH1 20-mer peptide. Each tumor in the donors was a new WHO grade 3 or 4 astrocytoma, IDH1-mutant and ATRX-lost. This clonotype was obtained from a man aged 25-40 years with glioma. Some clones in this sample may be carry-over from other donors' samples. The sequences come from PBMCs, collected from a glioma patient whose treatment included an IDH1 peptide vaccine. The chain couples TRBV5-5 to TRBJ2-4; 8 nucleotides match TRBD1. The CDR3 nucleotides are TGTGCCAGCAGAAGGACAGGGATAGCCAAAAACATTCAGTACTTC. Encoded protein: CASRRTGIAKNIQYF.